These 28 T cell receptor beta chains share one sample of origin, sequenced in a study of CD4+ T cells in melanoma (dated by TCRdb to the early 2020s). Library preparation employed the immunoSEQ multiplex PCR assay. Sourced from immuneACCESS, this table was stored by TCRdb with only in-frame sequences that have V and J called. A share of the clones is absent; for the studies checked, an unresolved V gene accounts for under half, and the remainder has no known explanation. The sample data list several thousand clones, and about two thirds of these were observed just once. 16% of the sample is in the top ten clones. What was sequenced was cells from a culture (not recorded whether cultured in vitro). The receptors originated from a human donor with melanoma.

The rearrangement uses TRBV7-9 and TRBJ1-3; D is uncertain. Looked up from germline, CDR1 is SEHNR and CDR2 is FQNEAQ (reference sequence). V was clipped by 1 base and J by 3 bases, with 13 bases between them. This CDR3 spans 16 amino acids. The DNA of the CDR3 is TGTGCCAGCAGCTTAGAGGCAACGGGAAATGGAAACACCATATATTTT. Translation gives CASSLEATGNGNTIYF.

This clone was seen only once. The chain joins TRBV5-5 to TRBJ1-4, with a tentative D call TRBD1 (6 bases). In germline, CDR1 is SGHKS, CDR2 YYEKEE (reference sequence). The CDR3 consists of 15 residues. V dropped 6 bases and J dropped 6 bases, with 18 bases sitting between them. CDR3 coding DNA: TGTGCCAGCACCCACCGACAGGCCGAGGATGAAAAACTGTTTTTT. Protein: CASTHRQAEDEKLFF.

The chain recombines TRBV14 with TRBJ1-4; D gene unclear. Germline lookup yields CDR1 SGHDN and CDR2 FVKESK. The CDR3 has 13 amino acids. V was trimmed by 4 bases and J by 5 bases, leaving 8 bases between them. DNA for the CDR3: TGTGCCAGCAGCCGGACTGACAATGAAAAACTGTTTTTT. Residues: CASSRTDNEKLFF.

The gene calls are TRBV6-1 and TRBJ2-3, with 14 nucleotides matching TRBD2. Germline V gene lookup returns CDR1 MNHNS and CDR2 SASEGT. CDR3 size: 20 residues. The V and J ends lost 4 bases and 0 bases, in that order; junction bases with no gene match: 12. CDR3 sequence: CASSGTPGLAGARSTDTQYF. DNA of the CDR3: TGTGCCAGCAGTGGTACACCGGGACTAGCGGGGGCCAGGAGCACAGATACGCAGTATTTT.

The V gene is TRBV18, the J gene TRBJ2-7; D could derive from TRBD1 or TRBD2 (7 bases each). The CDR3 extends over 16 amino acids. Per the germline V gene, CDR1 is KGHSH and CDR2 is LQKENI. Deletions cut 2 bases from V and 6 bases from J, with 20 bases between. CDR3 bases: TGTGCCAGCTCACCAGGAGGGCGGGGGACAGCTGGCGAGCAGTACTTC. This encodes CASSPGGRGTAGEQYF.

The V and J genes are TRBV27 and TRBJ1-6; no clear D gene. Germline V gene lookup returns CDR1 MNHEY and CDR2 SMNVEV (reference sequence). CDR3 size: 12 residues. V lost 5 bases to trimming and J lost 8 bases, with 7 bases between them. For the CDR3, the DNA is TGTGCCAGCAGTAGGATCTATTCACCCCTCCACTTT. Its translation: CASSRIYSPLHF.

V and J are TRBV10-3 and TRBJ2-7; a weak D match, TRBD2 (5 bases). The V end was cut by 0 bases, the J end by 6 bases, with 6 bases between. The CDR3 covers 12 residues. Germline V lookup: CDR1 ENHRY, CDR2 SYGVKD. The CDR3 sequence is CAISESAGEQYF. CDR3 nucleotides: TGTGCCATCAGTGAGTCGGCGGGCGAGCAGTACTTC.

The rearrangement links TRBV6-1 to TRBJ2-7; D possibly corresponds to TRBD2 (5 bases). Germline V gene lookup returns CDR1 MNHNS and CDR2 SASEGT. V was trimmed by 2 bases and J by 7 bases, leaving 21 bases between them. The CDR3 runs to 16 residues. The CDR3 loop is CASSESNRGIVREQYF. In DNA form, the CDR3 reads TGTGCCAGCAGTGAAAGTAATCGGGGTATTGTTCGGGAGCAGTACTTC.

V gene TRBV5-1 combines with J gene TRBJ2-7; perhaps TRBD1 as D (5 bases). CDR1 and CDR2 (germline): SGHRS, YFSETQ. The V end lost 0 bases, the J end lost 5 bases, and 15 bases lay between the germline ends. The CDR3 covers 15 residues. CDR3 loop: CASSLAVGRRDEQYF. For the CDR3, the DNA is TGCGCCAGCAGCTTGGCCGTCGGACGCAGGGACGAGCAGTACTTC.

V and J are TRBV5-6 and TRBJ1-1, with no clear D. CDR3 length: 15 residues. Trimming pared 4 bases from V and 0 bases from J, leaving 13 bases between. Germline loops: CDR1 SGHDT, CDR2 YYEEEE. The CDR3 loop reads CASSPGSLMNTEAFF. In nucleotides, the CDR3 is TGTGCCAGCAGCCCAGGCAGTCTGATGAACACTGAAGCTTTCTTT.

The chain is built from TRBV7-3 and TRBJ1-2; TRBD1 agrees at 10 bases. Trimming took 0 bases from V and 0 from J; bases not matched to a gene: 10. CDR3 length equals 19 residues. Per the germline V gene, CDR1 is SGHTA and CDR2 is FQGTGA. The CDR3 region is CASSLTLGQGGTSNYGYTF. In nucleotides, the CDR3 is TGTGCCAGCAGCTTAACGTTAGGACAGGGGGGCACTTCTAACTATGGCTACACCTTC.

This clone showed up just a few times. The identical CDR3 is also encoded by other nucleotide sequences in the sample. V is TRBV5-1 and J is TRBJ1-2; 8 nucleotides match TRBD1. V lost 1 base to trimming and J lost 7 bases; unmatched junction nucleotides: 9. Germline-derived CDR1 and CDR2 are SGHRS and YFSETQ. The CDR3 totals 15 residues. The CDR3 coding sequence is TGCGCCAGCAGCTTGTCAGGACAGGGTGCGAGTGGCTACACCTTC. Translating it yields CASSLSGQGASGYTF. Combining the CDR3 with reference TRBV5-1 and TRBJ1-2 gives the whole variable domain KAGVTQTPRYLIKTRGQQVTLSCSPISGHRSVSWYQQTPGQGLQFLFEYFSETQRNKGNFPGRFSGRQFSNSRSEMNVSTLELGDSALYLCASSLSGQGASGYTFGSGTRLTVV.

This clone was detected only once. The CDR3 DNA reads TGTGCCAGCAGAATCTTGGGGGATTGGAACACTGAAGCTTTCTTT. It translates to CASRILGDWNTEAFF. This chain joins TRBV2 and TRBJ1-1; D is perhaps TRBD1 (5 bases). CDR1 is SNHLY, CDR2 FYNNEI, per germline. The V end lost 6 bases, the J end lost 1 base, and 15 bases lay between the germline ends. The CDR3 extends over 15 amino acids.

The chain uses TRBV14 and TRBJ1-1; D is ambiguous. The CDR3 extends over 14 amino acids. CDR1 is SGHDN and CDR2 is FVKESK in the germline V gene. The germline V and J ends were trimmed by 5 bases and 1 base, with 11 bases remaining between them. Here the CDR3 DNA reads TGTGCCAGCAGCACAAGGCGGCAGAACACTGAAGCTTTCTTT. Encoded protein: CASSTRRQNTEAFF.

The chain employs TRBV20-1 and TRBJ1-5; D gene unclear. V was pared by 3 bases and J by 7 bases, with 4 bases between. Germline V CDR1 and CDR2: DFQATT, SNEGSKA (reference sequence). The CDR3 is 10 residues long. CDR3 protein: CSASWQPQHF. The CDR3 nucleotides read TGCAGTGCTAGTTGGCAGCCCCAGCATTTT.

The CDR3 reads CASSLFKAGRLSSTDTQYF. CDR3 DNA sequence: TGTGCCAGCAGCTTGTTCAAAGCGGGGCGACTCTCTAGCACAGATACGCAGTATTTT. The gene calls are TRBV5-4 and TRBJ2-3; TRBD2 matches at 7 bases. V shed 1 base, J shed 0 bases, and the junction held 14 bases outside the gene matches. This CDR3 spans 19 amino acids. The V gene's germline CDR1 is SGHNT and CDR2 YYREEE (reference sequence).

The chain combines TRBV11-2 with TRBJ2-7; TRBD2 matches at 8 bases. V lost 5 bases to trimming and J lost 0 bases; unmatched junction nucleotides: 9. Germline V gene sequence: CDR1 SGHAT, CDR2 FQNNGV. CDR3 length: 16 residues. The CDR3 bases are TGTGCCAGCAGCCCGGGGCGGGGGACTAGCTCCTACGAGCAGTACTTC. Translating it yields CASSPGRGTSSYEQYF.

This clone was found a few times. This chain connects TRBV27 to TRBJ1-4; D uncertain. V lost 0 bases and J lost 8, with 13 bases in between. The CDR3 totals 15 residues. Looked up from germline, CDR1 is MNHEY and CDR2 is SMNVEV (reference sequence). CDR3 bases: TGTGCCAGCAGTTTATCTCTTAGGGTTGGAGAAAAACTGTTTTTT. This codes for CASSLSLRVGEKLFF.

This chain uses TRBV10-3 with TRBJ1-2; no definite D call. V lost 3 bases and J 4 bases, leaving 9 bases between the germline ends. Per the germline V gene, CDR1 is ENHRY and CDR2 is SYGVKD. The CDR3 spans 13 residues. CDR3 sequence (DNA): TGTGCCATCAGTGATATATACCTCTATGGCTACACCTTC. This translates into CAISDIYLYGYTF.

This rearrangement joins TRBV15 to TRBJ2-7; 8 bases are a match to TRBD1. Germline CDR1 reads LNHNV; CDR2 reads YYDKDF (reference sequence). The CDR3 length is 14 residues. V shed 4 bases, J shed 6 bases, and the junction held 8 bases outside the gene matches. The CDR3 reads CATSMRDRRGEQYF. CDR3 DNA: TGTGCCACCAGCATGCGGGACAGGCGAGGCGAGCAGTACTTC. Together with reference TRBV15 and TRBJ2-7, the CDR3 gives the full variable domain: DAMVIQNPRYQVTQFGKPVTLSCSQTLNHNVMYWYQQKSSQAPKLLFHYYDKDFNNEADTPDNFQSRRPNTSFCFLDIRSPGLGDTAMYLCATSMRDRRGEQYFGPGTRLTVT.

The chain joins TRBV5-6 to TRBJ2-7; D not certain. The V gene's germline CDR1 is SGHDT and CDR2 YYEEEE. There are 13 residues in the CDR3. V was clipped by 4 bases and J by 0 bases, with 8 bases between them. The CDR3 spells CASSPFSSYEQYF. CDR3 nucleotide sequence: TGTGCCAGCAGCCCCTTCAGCTCCTACGAGCAGTACTTC.

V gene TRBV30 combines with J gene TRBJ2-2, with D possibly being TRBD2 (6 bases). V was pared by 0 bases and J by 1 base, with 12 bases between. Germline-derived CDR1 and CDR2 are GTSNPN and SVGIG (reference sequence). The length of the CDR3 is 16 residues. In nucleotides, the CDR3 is TGTGCCTGGAGTGTACGGAGGGTTGGGAACACCGGGGAGCTGTTTTTT. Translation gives CAWSVRRVGNTGELFF.

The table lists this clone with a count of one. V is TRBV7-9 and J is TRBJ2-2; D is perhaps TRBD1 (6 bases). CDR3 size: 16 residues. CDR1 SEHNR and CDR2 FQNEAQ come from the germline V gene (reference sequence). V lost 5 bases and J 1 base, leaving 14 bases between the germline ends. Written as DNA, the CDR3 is TGTGCCAGCAGCCCCGGACAGCTACTGAACACCGGGGAGCTGTTTTTT. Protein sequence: CASSPGQLLNTGELFF.

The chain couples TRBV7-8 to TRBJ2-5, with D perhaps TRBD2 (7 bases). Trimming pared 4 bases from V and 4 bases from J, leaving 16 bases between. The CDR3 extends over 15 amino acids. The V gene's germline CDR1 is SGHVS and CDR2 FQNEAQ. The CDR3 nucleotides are TGTGCCAGCAGCTCGAGGGGGGGCGAGGGAGAGACCCAGTACTTC. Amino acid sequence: CASSSRGGEGETQYF.

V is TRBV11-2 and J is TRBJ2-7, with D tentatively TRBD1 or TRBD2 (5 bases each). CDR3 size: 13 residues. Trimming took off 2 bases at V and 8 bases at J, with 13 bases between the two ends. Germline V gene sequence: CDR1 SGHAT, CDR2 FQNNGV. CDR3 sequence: CASSLWGTRKQYF. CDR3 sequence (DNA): TGTGCCAGCAGCTTATGGGGGACCCGAAAGCAGTACTTC.

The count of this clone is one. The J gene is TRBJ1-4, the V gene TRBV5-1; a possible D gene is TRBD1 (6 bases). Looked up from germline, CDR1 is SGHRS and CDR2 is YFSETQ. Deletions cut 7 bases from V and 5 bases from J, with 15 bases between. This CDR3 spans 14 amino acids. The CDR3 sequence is CASRSTGQNEKLFF. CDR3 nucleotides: TGCGCCAGCCGTTCTACAGGGCAAAATGAAAAACTGTTTTTT.

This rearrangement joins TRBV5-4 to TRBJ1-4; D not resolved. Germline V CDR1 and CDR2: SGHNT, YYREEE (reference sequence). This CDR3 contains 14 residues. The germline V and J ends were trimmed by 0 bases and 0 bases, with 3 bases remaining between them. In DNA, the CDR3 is TGTGCCAGCAGCTTGGGTGCAACTAATGAAAAACTGTTTTTT. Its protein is CASSLGATNEKLFF.

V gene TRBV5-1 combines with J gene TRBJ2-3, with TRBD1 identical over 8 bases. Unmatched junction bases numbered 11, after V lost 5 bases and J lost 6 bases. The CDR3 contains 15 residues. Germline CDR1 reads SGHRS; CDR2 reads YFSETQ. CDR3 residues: CASRPHGQGGDTQYF. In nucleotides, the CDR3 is TGCGCCAGCAGGCCCCACGGACAGGGTGGGGATACGCAGTATTTT. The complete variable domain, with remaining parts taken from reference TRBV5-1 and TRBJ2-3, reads KAGVTQTPRYLIKTRGQQVTLSCSPISGHRSVSWYQQTPGQGLQFLFEYFSETQRNKGNFPGRFSGRQFSNSRSEMNVSTLELGDSALYLCASRPHGQGGDTQYFGPGTRLTVL.